The rows below give T cell receptor beta chains drawn from one sample of a study of Graves' ophthalmopathy and Graves' hyperthyroidism. From the multiplex PCR reads, TCRdb called clonotypes with MiXCR, one entry per CDR3 protein. Of about 740,000 distinct CDR3 sequences in the sample, roughly 40% are singletons; the top ten hold 44%. Sequencing input: peripheral blood. The receptors originated from an adult man with Graves' ophthalmopathy. CDR3s include the opening cysteine and the closing phenylalanine or tryptophan. Fields, in order: D gene, J gene, V gene, CDR3 length, clone size, CDR3 protein, CDR3 DNA. The D gene is left open where the match is weak. Clone size is shown for a subset of rows, as once, few, many or a class of expanded clone.

d_gene: -
j_gene: TRBJ2-7
v_gene: TRBV29-1
len: 14
abundance: -
CDR3aa: CSVEDPRIPYEQYF
CDR3nt: TGCAGCGTTGAAGATCCCCGCATACCCTACGAGCAGTACTTC

d_gene: -
j_gene: TRBJ2-5
v_gene: TRBV7-9
len: 16
abundance: -
CDR3aa: CASSPGLGFLQETQYF
CDR3nt: TGTGCCAGCAGCCCCGGACTCGGTTTCCTACAAGAGACCCAGTACTTC

d_gene: TRBD1
j_gene: TRBJ1-2
v_gene: TRBV9
len: 15
abundance: many
CDR3aa: CASSVWGQENYGYTF
CDR3nt: TGTGCCAGCAGCGTATGGGGACAGGAGAACTATGGCTACACCTTC

d_gene: -
j_gene: TRBJ2-6
v_gene: TRBV19
len: 15
abundance: few
CDR3aa: CASSTSSSGANVLTF
CDR3nt: TGTGCCAGTAGTACAAGCAGCTCTGGGGCCAACGTCCTGACTTTC

d_gene: TRBD2
j_gene: TRBJ2-7
v_gene: TRBV19
len: 15
abundance: -
CDR3aa: CASSIAPGGSYEQYF
CDR3nt: TGTGCCAGTAGTATAGCGCCGGGGGGCTCCTACGAGCAGTACTTC

d_gene: TRBD2
j_gene: TRBJ2-7
v_gene: TRBV20-1
len: 14
abundance: -
CDR3aa: CSARLAGVTYEQYF
CDR3nt: TGCAGTGCTCGACTAGCGGGGGTGACCTACGAGCAGTACTTC

d_gene: TRBD1
j_gene: TRBJ1-5
v_gene: TRBV19
len: 15
abundance: many
CDR3aa: CASSRQGFGNQPQHF
CDR3nt: TGTGCCAGTAGTCGACAGGGGTTCGGCAATCAGCCCCAGCATTTT

d_gene: TRBD1
j_gene: TRBJ1-3
v_gene: TRBV7-9
len: 16
abundance: many
CDR3aa: CASSDYRGATGNTIYF
CDR3nt: TGTGCCAGCAGCGACTACAGGGGAGCGACTGGAAACACCATATATTTT

d_gene: -
j_gene: TRBJ2-7
v_gene: TRBV29-1
len: 12
abundance: -
CDR3aa: CSVEGAGDEQYF
CDR3nt: TGCAGCGTTGAGGGGGCTGGGGACGAGCAGTACTTC

d_gene: TRBD1
j_gene: TRBJ2-7
v_gene: TRBV7-2
len: 16
abundance: -
CDR3aa: CASSPITGTGRNEQYF
CDR3nt: TGTGCCAGCAGTCCCATTACCGGGACAGGGAGGAACGAGCAGTACTTC

d_gene: TRBD2
j_gene: TRBJ2-3
v_gene: TRBV25-1
len: 13
abundance: -
CDR3aa: CASSNLAGVTQYF
CDR3nt: TGTGCCAGCAGTAACCTAGCGGGGGTTACGCAGTATTTT

d_gene: TRBD2
j_gene: TRBJ2-7
v_gene: TRBV20-1
len: 14
abundance: -
CDR3aa: CSAFREGEGYEQYF
CDR3nt: TGCAGTGCTTTCAGGGAGGGCGAGGGCTACGAGCAGTACTTC

d_gene: -
j_gene: TRBJ1-6
v_gene: TRBV20-1
len: 14
abundance: -
CDR3aa: CSVPQGDDNSPLHF
CDR3nt: TGCAGTGTTCCCCAGGGAGATGATAATTCACCCCTCCACTTT

d_gene: -
j_gene: TRBJ2-5
v_gene: TRBV19
len: 11
abundance: -
CDR3aa: CASSIGGTQYF
CDR3nt: TGTGCCAGTAGTATCGGTGGGACCCAGTACTTC

d_gene: TRBD2
j_gene: TRBJ2-6
v_gene: TRBV10-2
len: 17
abundance: few
CDR3aa: CASSELAGGPGANVLTF
CDR3nt: TGCGCCAGCAGTGAACTAGCGGGAGGCCCTGGGGCCAACGTCCTGACTTTC

d_gene: -
j_gene: TRBJ1-2
v_gene: TRBV10-3
len: 16
abundance: -
CDR3aa: CASTPLSSKGGYGYTF
CDR3nt: TGTGCCAGCACCCCCCTTTCGTCTAAAGGGGGGTATGGCTACACCTTC

d_gene: TRBD1
j_gene: TRBJ2-5
v_gene: TRBV29-1
len: 15
abundance: many
CDR3aa: CSVEDSNRGYETQYF
CDR3nt: TGCAGCGTTGAAGATTCCAACAGGGGTTACGAGACCCAGTACTTC

d_gene: -
j_gene: TRBJ1-2
v_gene: TRBV5-4
len: 11
abundance: many
CDR3aa: CASSSFRGYTF
CDR3nt: TGTGCCAGCAGCTCCTTCAGGGGCTACACCTTC

d_gene: -
j_gene: TRBJ2-7
v_gene: TRBV7-6
len: 14
abundance: many
CDR3aa: CASSLMFGVYEQYF
CDR3nt: TGTGCCAGCAGCTTAATGTTTGGGGTCTACGAGCAGTACTTC

d_gene: -
j_gene: TRBJ1-1
v_gene: TRBV11-2
len: 15
abundance: few
CDR3aa: CASSLGQALNTEAFF
CDR3nt: TGTGCCAGCAGCTTAGGGCAGGCCTTGAACACTGAAGCTTTCTTT

d_gene: -
j_gene: TRBJ1-5
v_gene: TRBV2
len: 15
abundance: many
CDR3aa: CASSDPREGNQPQHF
CDR3nt: TGTGCCAGCAGTGACCCCAGGGAAGGCAATCAGCCCCAGCATTTT

d_gene: TRBD1
j_gene: TRBJ2-6
v_gene: TRBV10-3
len: 20
abundance: -
CDR3aa: CAISLKGGTGYPSGANVLTF
CDR3nt: TGTGCCATCAGTTTAAAAGGGGGGACAGGGTACCCTTCTGGGGCCAACGTCCTGACTTTC

d_gene: TRBD1
j_gene: TRBJ1-1
v_gene: TRBV7-9
len: 15
abundance: -
CDR3aa: CASRWTGNLNTEAFF
CDR3nt: TGTGCCAGCAGGTGGACAGGGAATCTGAACACTGAAGCTTTCTTT

d_gene: TRBD2
j_gene: TRBJ2-1
v_gene: TRBV29-1
len: 15
abundance: -
CDR3aa: CSVERLANPYNEQFF
CDR3nt: TGCAGCGTTGAGAGACTAGCTAACCCCTACAATGAGCAGTTCTTC

d_gene: TRBD1
j_gene: TRBJ2-5
v_gene: TRBV20-1
len: 15
abundance: few
CDR3aa: CSARTNRGLVETQYF
CDR3nt: TGCAGTGCTAGAACCAACAGGGGGCTTGTGGAGACCCAGTACTTC

d_gene: -
j_gene: TRBJ2-3
v_gene: TRBV25-1
len: 15
abundance: -
CDR3aa: CASSEYRSSTDTQYF
CDR3nt: TGTGCCAGCAGTGAATATAGATCTAGCACAGATACGCAGTATTTT

d_gene: -
j_gene: TRBJ2-7
v_gene: TRBV9
len: 14
abundance: few
CDR3aa: CASSVGPDTYEQYF
CDR3nt: TGTGCCAGCAGCGTCGGACCGGATACCTACGAGCAGTACTTC

d_gene: -
j_gene: TRBJ2-5
v_gene: TRBV20-1
len: 14
abundance: -
CDR3aa: CSAGDRRLQETQYF
CDR3nt: TGCAGTGCTGGCGACAGGAGACTCCAAGAGACCCAGTACTTC

d_gene: -
j_gene: TRBJ2-7
v_gene: TRBV29-1
len: 12
abundance: -
CDR3aa: CSVDGAGYEQYF
CDR3nt: TGCAGCGTTGACGGGGCAGGGTACGAGCAGTACTTC

d_gene: -
j_gene: TRBJ1-2
v_gene: TRBV7-8
len: 14
abundance: many
CDR3aa: CASSQSQGFYGYTF
CDR3nt: TGTGCCAGCAGCCAATCCCAGGGATTCTATGGCTACACCTTC

d_gene: TRBD1
j_gene: TRBJ1-2
v_gene: TRBV29-1
len: 11
abundance: -
CDR3aa: CSYLGQDGYTF
CDR3nt: TGCAGTTACCTAGGACAGGACGGCTACACCTTC

d_gene: -
j_gene: TRBJ1-6
v_gene: TRBV5-6
len: 13
abundance: many
CDR3aa: CASSLEGRSPLHF
CDR3nt: TGTGCCAGCAGCTTGGAAGGACGTTCACCCCTCCACTTT

d_gene: -
j_gene: TRBJ1-5
v_gene: TRBV11-1
len: 14
abundance: -
CDR3aa: CAYRPGVGNQPQHF
CDR3nt: TGTGCGTATCGTCCAGGGGTGGGGAATCAGCCCCAGCATTTT

d_gene: TRBD1
j_gene: TRBJ1-1
v_gene: TRBV7-9
len: 17
abundance: -
CDR3aa: CASSLAHTSDRGRAAFF
CDR3nt: TGTGCCAGCAGCTTGGCTCACACATCGGACAGGGGGCGCGCAGCTTTCTTT

d_gene: -
j_gene: TRBJ1-5
v_gene: TRBV10-3
len: 15
abundance: -
CDR3aa: CASRGGGHYNQPQHF
CDR3nt: TGTGCCAGCAGGGGAGGGGGGCATTACAATCAGCCCCAGCATTTT

d_gene: -
j_gene: TRBJ2-2
v_gene: TRBV24-1
len: 14
abundance: few
CDR3aa: CATSDLRQAGGLFF
CDR3nt: TGTGCCACCAGTGATTTGAGGCAGGCCGGGGGGCTGTTTTTT

d_gene: TRBD1
j_gene: TRBJ2-5
v_gene: TRBV3-1
len: 15
abundance: few
CDR3aa: CASSPDRVYQETQYF
CDR3nt: TGTGCCAGCAGCCCCGACAGGGTGTACCAAGAGACCCAGTACTTC

d_gene: -
j_gene: TRBJ1-5
v_gene: TRBV24-1
len: 16
abundance: -
CDR3aa: CASGPKQGYSNQPQHF
CDR3nt: TGTGCCAGCGGCCCGAAACAGGGCTATAGCAATCAGCCCCAGCATTTT

d_gene: TRBD2
j_gene: TRBJ2-7
v_gene: TRBV7-2
len: 15
abundance: -
CDR3aa: CASSFELAGSYEQYF
CDR3nt: TGTGCCAGCAGCTTCGAGCTAGCGGGCTCCTACGAGCAGTACTTC

d_gene: -
j_gene: TRBJ1-3
v_gene: TRBV29-1
len: 14
abundance: -
CDR3aa: CSVLGKNSGNTIYF
CDR3nt: TGCAGCGTTTTAGGAAAAAACTCTGGAAACACCATATATTTT

d_gene: -
j_gene: TRBJ2-7
v_gene: TRBV6-5
len: 14
abundance: -
CDR3aa: CASRIRSQHYEQYF
CDR3nt: TGTGCCAGCAGAATCAGGTCCCAGCACTACGAGCAGTACTTC

d_gene: -
j_gene: TRBJ2-5
v_gene: TRBV10-3
len: 14
abundance: -
CDR3aa: CAISSRGGTLTQYF
CDR3nt: TGTGCCATCAGTTCCCGAGGGGGGACTTTGACCCAGTACTTC

d_gene: -
j_gene: TRBJ1-6
v_gene: TRBV20-1
len: 15
abundance: -
CDR3aa: CSARTTGSLYSPLHF
CDR3nt: TGCAGTGCTAGAACCACAGGGTCTCTATATTCACCCCTCCACTTT

d_gene: -
j_gene: TRBJ2-7
v_gene: TRBV19
len: 14
abundance: many
CDR3aa: CASSIAGIGYEQYF
CDR3nt: TGTGCCAGTAGTATTGCTGGTATCGGCTACGAGCAGTACTTC

d_gene: -
j_gene: TRBJ2-5
v_gene: TRBV10-3
len: 14
abundance: -
CDR3aa: CAISEQGGGETQYF
CDR3nt: TGTGCCATCAGTGAGCAGGGGGGTGGCGAGACCCAGTACTTC

d_gene: -
j_gene: TRBJ1-1
v_gene: TRBV9
len: 14
abundance: once
CDR3aa: CASSVRGLRTEAFF
CDR3nt: TGTGCCAGCAGCGTTCGGGGGTTGCGAACTGAAGCTTTCTTT

d_gene: TRBD1
j_gene: TRBJ2-5
v_gene: TRBV7-7
len: 14
abundance: many
CDR3aa: CASSVDRVQETQYF
CDR3nt: TGTGCTAGCAGCGTCGACAGGGTCCAAGAGACCCAGTACTTC

d_gene: TRBD2
j_gene: TRBJ2-7
v_gene: TRBV4-3
len: 16
abundance: -
CDR3aa: CASSQARTSDTYEQYF
CDR3nt: TGCGCCAGCAGCCAAGCGAGGACTAGCGATACCTACGAGCAGTACTTC

d_gene: -
j_gene: TRBJ1-2
v_gene: TRBV7-9
len: 13
abundance: -
CDR3aa: CASRVAVNYGYTF
CDR3nt: TGTGCCAGCCGCGTGGCTGTGAACTATGGCTACACCTTC

d_gene: TRBD1
j_gene: TRBJ1-2
v_gene: TRBV25-1
len: 12
abundance: -
CDR3aa: CTSRKTGDGYTF
CDR3nt: TGTACCAGCAGAAAAACAGGGGACGGCTACACCTTC

d_gene: -
j_gene: TRBJ1-6
v_gene: TRBV9
len: 15
abundance: many
CDR3aa: CASSVAGADNSPLHF
CDR3nt: TGTGCCAGCAGCGTAGCGGGCGCGGATAATTCACCCCTCCACTTT

d_gene: -
j_gene: TRBJ1-2
v_gene: TRBV11-2
len: 16
abundance: -
CDR3aa: CASSVPGQKPNYGYTF
CDR3nt: TGTGCCAGCAGCGTCCCAGGACAGAAACCCAACTATGGCTACACCTTC

d_gene: -
j_gene: TRBJ1-1
v_gene: TRBV19
len: 13
abundance: many
CDR3aa: CASSILMNTEAFF
CDR3nt: TGTGCCAGTAGTATACTTATGAACACTGAAGCTTTCTTT

d_gene: -
j_gene: TRBJ1-2
v_gene: TRBV2
len: 17
abundance: -
CDR3aa: CASNHGSDGHNVDGYTF
CDR3nt: TGTGCCAGCAATCATGGGTCTGATGGGCATAACGTTGATGGCTACACCTTC

d_gene: -
j_gene: TRBJ2-7
v_gene: TRBV20-1
len: 15
abundance: once
CDR3aa: CSARARLADSYEQYF
CDR3nt: TGCAGTGCTAGAGCAAGGCTAGCCGACTCCTACGAGCAGTACTTC